The present T cell receptor (beta chain) was sequenced within a study of cytomegalovirus exposure and HLA in healthy donors. This clone was seen a single time. The PCR contained 60 Vbeta and 13 Jbeta primers. Assay used: immunoSEQ multiplex PCR; TCRdb lists only in-frame clones, some missing. Seen here are around 150,000 clones, around 75% observed once, and the top ten hold approximately 3.7%. Trimming removed 2 bases at V and 3 bases at J, with 5 bases between. Germline V gene lookup returns CDR1 MNHNY and CDR2 SVGAGI (reference sequence). The CDR3 has 12 residues. The sequenced material came from PBMCs. The receptor was derived from a human donor in good health. The chain joins TRBV6-6 to TRBJ2-7; no clear D. The CDR3 DNA reads TGTGCCAGCAGTTACCCGGGCTACGAGCAGTACTTC. This translates into CASSYPGYEQYF.